A selection of T cell receptor beta chains follows, all from one sample in a study of T cells in Graves' hyperthyroidism and ophthalmopathy. TCRdb redid the calling of the multiplex PCR reads with MiXCR, one entry per CDR3 protein. The sample yields some 550,000 distinct CDR3 sequences, around 20% seen once. Sequencing was done on a sample of blood. The receptors come from a young man with Graves' hyperthyroidism. CDR3s include the opening cysteine and the closing phenylalanine or tryptophan. The order of the fields is CDR3 DNA, CDR3 protein, clone size, V gene, D gene, J gene. The D gene is left open where the match is weak. Clone size is stated in some rows and not others, as once, few, many or a class when expanded.

CDR3nt: TGTGCCAGCAGTCTACAGGGGGCTGGCGGGGAGCTGTTTTTT
CDR3aa: CASSLQGAGGELFF
abundance: .
v_gene: TRBV6-5
d_gene: TRBD1
j_gene: TRBJ2-2

CDR3nt: TGTGCCAGCAGTAGGTCGGGTGCCTACGAGCAGTACTTC
CDR3aa: CASSRSGAYEQYF
abundance: many
v_gene: TRBV12-3/TRBV12-4
d_gene: .
j_gene: TRBJ2-7

CDR3nt: TGTGCCAGCAGTCGTTATTCCCCCTTACAGGGGTATAGCAATCAGCCCCAGCATTTT
CDR3aa: CASSRYSPLQGYSNQPQHF
abundance: many
v_gene: TRBV6-4
d_gene: TRBD1
j_gene: TRBJ1-5

CDR3nt: TGTGCCTGGGGAGAAGATCAGCCCCAGCATTTT
CDR3aa: CAWGEDQPQHF
abundance: many
v_gene: TRBV30
d_gene: .
j_gene: TRBJ1-5

CDR3nt: TGTGCCACCAGGGATCCGAACACCGGGGAGCTGTTTTTT
CDR3aa: CATRDPNTGELFF
abundance: many
v_gene: TRBV15
d_gene: .
j_gene: TRBJ2-2

CDR3nt: TGTGCCAGCAGCCCCGAGAGGGCCTCGTACGAGCAGTACTTC
CDR3aa: CASSPERASYEQYF
abundance: .
v_gene: TRBV7-2
d_gene: .
j_gene: TRBJ2-7

CDR3nt: TGTGCCACCAGCAGAGACCACTACGAGCAGTACTTC
CDR3aa: CATSRDHYEQYF
abundance: .
v_gene: TRBV15
d_gene: .
j_gene: TRBJ2-7

CDR3nt: TGCAGTGCTTTAGCGGGACTAGCGGGGTTCTCCTACGAGCAGTACTTC
CDR3aa: CSALAGLAGFSYEQYF
abundance: many
v_gene: TRBV20-1
d_gene: TRBD2
j_gene: TRBJ2-7

CDR3nt: TGCGCCAGCAGCCAGAGATCCAAGCTAGCGGGGACTTACGCGAACACCGGGGAGCTGTTTTTT
CDR3aa: CASSQRSKLAGTYANTGELFF
abundance: .
v_gene: TRBV4-1
d_gene: TRBD2
j_gene: TRBJ2-2

CDR3nt: TGTGCCAGCAGTTTAGCTCAGGGCGGCGGCTACACCTTC
CDR3aa: CASSLAQGGGYTF
abundance: many
v_gene: TRBV28
d_gene: .
j_gene: TRBJ1-2

CDR3nt: TGCAGTGCCTCGGACGGAACGACTCGAGCTTTCTTT
CDR3aa: CSASDGTTRAFF
abundance: few
v_gene: TRBV20-1
d_gene: .
j_gene: TRBJ1-1

CDR3nt: TGCGCCAGCAGCTTGGAAGGCAACACATATAGGTACTTC
CDR3aa: CASSLEGNTYRYF
abundance: few
v_gene: TRBV5-1
d_gene: .
j_gene: TRBJ2-7

CDR3nt: TGTGCCAGCTCAAGGGGGATGAACACTGAAGCTTTCTTT
CDR3aa: CASSRGMNTEAFF
abundance: many
v_gene: TRBV18
d_gene: .
j_gene: TRBJ1-1

CDR3nt: TGCGCCAGCAGCTCCTTCACCGGCGGGGTTCCCATAGCCAAGTACTTC
CDR3aa: CASSSFTGGVPIAKYF
abundance: .
v_gene: TRBV5-1
d_gene: .
j_gene: TRBJ2-5

CDR3nt: TGCAGTGTCCCGGACAGGTTTTATGGCTACACCTTC
CDR3aa: CSVPDRFYGYTF
abundance: many
v_gene: TRBV20-1
d_gene: TRBD1
j_gene: TRBJ1-2

CDR3nt: TGTGCCTGGAATACAGGGTCCACTGAAGCTTTCTTT
CDR3aa: CAWNTGSTEAFF
abundance: many
v_gene: TRBV30
d_gene: .
j_gene: TRBJ1-1

CDR3nt: TGTGCCAGCAGTTTGGCAGGGACCGCAGATACGCAGTATTTT
CDR3aa: CASSLAGTADTQYF
abundance: many
v_gene: TRBV12-3/TRBV12-4
d_gene: .
j_gene: TRBJ2-3

CDR3nt: TGTGCCAGTAGTGTCCCCCGTGGGGACACCGGGGAGCTGTTTTTT
CDR3aa: CASSVPRGDTGELFF
abundance: many
v_gene: TRBV19
d_gene: .
j_gene: TRBJ2-2

CDR3nt: TGTGCCAGCAGCTACAGCTCTCCCGAGACCCAGTACTTC
CDR3aa: CASSYSSPETQYF
abundance: few
v_gene: TRBV2
d_gene: .
j_gene: TRBJ2-5

CDR3nt: TGTGCCAGTAGTCCCCACAGGGGACAATCGACCAACTATGGCTACACCTTC
CDR3aa: CASSPHRGQSTNYGYTF
abundance: many
v_gene: TRBV19
d_gene: TRBD1
j_gene: TRBJ1-2

CDR3nt: TGTGCCAGCAGTTATGTGGGGGGAGAGGGCTACACCTTC
CDR3aa: CASSYVGGEGYTF
abundance: many
v_gene: TRBV12-3/TRBV12-4
d_gene: .
j_gene: TRBJ1-2

CDR3nt: TGTGCCAGCAGCCCACGGGACCGGGAGTCACCCCTCCACTTT
CDR3aa: CASSPRDRESPLHF
abundance: many
v_gene: TRBV7-6
d_gene: .
j_gene: TRBJ1-6

CDR3nt: TGTGCCAGCAGCGTAGGCCCCACAGGGGTGGAAGAGACCCAGTACTTC
CDR3aa: CASSVGPTGVEETQYF
abundance: few
v_gene: TRBV9
d_gene: TRBD1
j_gene: TRBJ2-5

CDR3nt: TGCAGCGTTGAAGATCGGAGGGTGAACACTGAAGCTTTCTTT
CDR3aa: CSVEDRRVNTEAFF
abundance: many
v_gene: TRBV29-1
d_gene: .
j_gene: TRBJ1-1

CDR3nt: TGTGCCAGCATATCTAGCGGGGCCTCCTACGAGCAGTACTTC
CDR3aa: CASISSGASYEQYF
abundance: many
v_gene: TRBV28
d_gene: TRBD2
j_gene: TRBJ2-7

CDR3nt: TGTGCCAGCAGTTTACAAACAGGGGTACGGTGGAAGACCCAGTACTTC
CDR3aa: CASSLQTGVRWKTQYF
abundance: many
v_gene: TRBV11-2
d_gene: TRBD1
j_gene: TRBJ2-5

CDR3nt: TGTGCCAGCAGCCCTACCCCCAGGGGAGTCTATGGCTACACCTTC
CDR3aa: CASSPTPRGVYGYTF
abundance: .
v_gene: TRBV6-1
d_gene: .
j_gene: TRBJ1-2

CDR3nt: TGTGCCAGCAGCCCGGCGGCGCCCTCCTACACCTTC
CDR3aa: CASSPAAPSYTF
abundance: many
v_gene: TRBV3-1
d_gene: .
j_gene: TRBJ1-2

CDR3nt: TGCACCAGCAGCTTGGTCGGACTAGCGGGGACCGGGGAGCTGTTTTTT
CDR3aa: CTSSLVGLAGTGELFF
abundance: .
v_gene: TRBV5-1
d_gene: TRBD2
j_gene: TRBJ2-2

CDR3nt: TGTGCCAGCAGCTTAGCGCGGGGCCCACCACCCCTCCACTTT
CDR3aa: CASSLARGPPPLHF
abundance: .
v_gene: TRBV7-8
d_gene: .
j_gene: TRBJ1-6

CDR3nt: TGTGCCAGCAGCTTAGGATACAGGGCGACTAATGAAAAACTGTTTTTT
CDR3aa: CASSLGYRATNEKLFF
abundance: few
v_gene: TRBV11-2
d_gene: .
j_gene: TRBJ1-4

CDR3nt: TGCAGCGTTGACGGCGGGGGTATCACTGAAGCTTTCTTT
CDR3aa: CSVDGGGITEAFF
abundance: .
v_gene: TRBV29-1
d_gene: .
j_gene: TRBJ1-1

CDR3nt: TGTGCCAGCAGTCCCGCCCCTGGGCGGGGGGGCGCGACCCAGTACTTC
CDR3aa: CASSPAPGRGGATQYF
abundance: few
v_gene: TRBV12-3/TRBV12-4
d_gene: TRBD2
j_gene: TRBJ2-5

CDR3nt: TGTGCCACCACTACGGGAAATAGCAATCAGCCCCAGCATTTT
CDR3aa: CATTTGNSNQPQHF
abundance: many
v_gene: TRBV6-1
d_gene: .
j_gene: TRBJ1-5

CDR3nt: TGTGCCAGCACCACAATCAGGGGGGCGCGCGAGCAGTACTTC
CDR3aa: CASTTIRGAREQYF
abundance: .
v_gene: TRBV28
d_gene: .
j_gene: TRBJ2-7

CDR3nt: TGTGCCAGCACCTTCTCCTCAGGGGGCGGTCAGCCCCAGCATTTT
CDR3aa: CASTFSSGGGQPQHF
abundance: few
v_gene: TRBV7-8
d_gene: TRBD1
j_gene: TRBJ1-5

CDR3nt: TGTGCCAGCAGCCAAGATGGGGACAGGGTTGGCAATCAGCCCCAGCATTTT
CDR3aa: CASSQDGDRVGNQPQHF
abundance: .
v_gene: TRBV3-1
d_gene: TRBD1
j_gene: TRBJ1-5

CDR3nt: TGTGCCAGCCGTACTCACGGGGGACTGAACACCGGGGAGCTGTTTTTT
CDR3aa: CASRTHGGLNTGELFF
abundance: many
v_gene: TRBV6-5
d_gene: .
j_gene: TRBJ2-2

CDR3nt: TGTGCCAGTAGTACCCCGATGGGCCGTCAGCCCCAGCATTTT
CDR3aa: CASSTPMGRQPQHF
abundance: many
v_gene: TRBV19
d_gene: .
j_gene: TRBJ1-5

CDR3nt: TGTGCCAGCAGTTATGGTAACGGATACAATCAGCCCCAGCATTTT
CDR3aa: CASSYGNGYNQPQHF
abundance: once
v_gene: TRBV6-2/TRBV6-3
d_gene: .
j_gene: TRBJ1-5

CDR3nt: TGCAGCGTTCTCTTTCCGACAGGGGAGTACTTC
CDR3aa: CSVLFPTGEYF
abundance: .
v_gene: TRBV29-1
d_gene: TRBD1
j_gene: TRBJ2-7

CDR3nt: TGTGCCAGCAACTTAAGGGATTTGAGGAGGTACACTAAAGCTTTCTTT
CDR3aa: CASNLRDLRRYTKAFF
abundance: many
v_gene: TRBV7-3
d_gene: .
j_gene: TRBJ1-1

CDR3nt: TGCAGCGCCGCTACAGGTCAGGGCTACACCTTC
CDR3aa: CSAATGQGYTF
abundance: .
v_gene: TRBV29-1
d_gene: .
j_gene: TRBJ1-2

CDR3nt: TGTGCCAGCAGTTTTTCGGTGAACAATCAGCCCCAGCATTTT
CDR3aa: CASSFSVNNQPQHF
abundance: many
v_gene: TRBV12-3/TRBV12-4
d_gene: .
j_gene: TRBJ1-5

CDR3nt: TGTGCCAGCAGTTTAAAGCTTATGCGTAGGGACAGAAAAAATTTCTATGGCTACACCTTC
CDR3aa: CASSLKLMRRDRKNFYGYTF
abundance: many
v_gene: TRBV28
d_gene: TRBD1
j_gene: TRBJ1-2

CDR3nt: TGTGCCAGCAGTCGACAGGGGGCGTATGGCTATGGCTACACCTTC
CDR3aa: CASSRQGAYGYGYTF
abundance: many
v_gene: TRBV6-1
d_gene: TRBD1
j_gene: TRBJ1-2

CDR3nt: TGTGCTAGTGGTGGCAGACAAGAGACCCAGTACTTC
CDR3aa: CASGGRQETQYF
abundance: .
v_gene: TRBV12-5
d_gene: .
j_gene: TRBJ2-5

CDR3nt: TGTGCCTCTGACAGGGGATTCAATCAGCCCCAGCATTTT
CDR3aa: CASDRGFNQPQHF
abundance: many
v_gene: TRBV30
d_gene: TRBD1
j_gene: TRBJ1-5

CDR3nt: TGTGCCAGCAGCTTGCCCAGGGGGTACCAAGAGACCCAGTACTTC
CDR3aa: CASSLPRGYQETQYF
abundance: few
v_gene: TRBV5-5
d_gene: TRBD1
j_gene: TRBJ2-5

CDR3nt: TGTGCCAGTAGTGCCGACAGGGAAGAGACCCAGTACTTC
CDR3aa: CASSADREETQYF
abundance: many
v_gene: TRBV19
d_gene: TRBD1
j_gene: TRBJ2-5

CDR3nt: TGTGCCAGCAGCACTGGACAGGGCGCCCAAGAGACCCAGTACTTC
CDR3aa: CASSTGQGAQETQYF
abundance: few
v_gene: TRBV12-3/TRBV12-4
d_gene: TRBD1
j_gene: TRBJ2-5

CDR3nt: TGTGCCAGCAGCTTCAGCGACTCTGGGGCCAACGTCCTGACTTTC
CDR3aa: CASSFSDSGANVLTF
abundance: many
v_gene: TRBV11-3
d_gene: .
j_gene: TRBJ2-6

CDR3nt: TGTGCCAGCAGTTTAGGGTCCCAATCCGCCGGCTACACCTTC
CDR3aa: CASSLGSQSAGYTF
abundance: .
v_gene: TRBV12-3/TRBV12-4
d_gene: .
j_gene: TRBJ1-2